This record looks at one TCR beta chain sequence and its context. The repertoire was sequenced with immunoSEQ multiplex PCR; TCRdb's copy has only in-frame clones and lacks some. The repertoire has approximately 220,000 clones, just over 85% of them found once; the top ten carry about 4.5%. Trimming took off 1 base at V and 8 bases at J, with 11 bases between the two ends. CDR1 LNHDA and CDR2 SQIVND come from the germline V gene (reference sequence). The CDR3 is 13 amino acids. The record originates from a study of blood T cell repertoires in COVID-19. The chain uses TRBV19 and TRBJ1-1, with no clear D. The sample comprised peripheral blood. The receptor's source is a man aged 45-60 years with acute or convalescent COVID-19. The CDR3 reads CASSIGPREEAFF. CDR3 sequence (DNA): TGTGCCAGTAGTATAGGCCCTCGGGAGGAAGCTTTCTTT.